This T cell receptor (beta chain) was captured in a study of control samples from healthy donors and cancer patients. Some clones are missing from TCRdb's copy, which holds only in-frame ones; the method was immunoSEQ multiplex PCR. The sample lists 50,000 to 70,000 clones, about 96% occurring once. The receptor was isolated from a woman under 30 in good health. Material: blood.

The CDR3 sequence is CAQTGVPATNEKLFF. The CDR3 nucleotides are TGTGCCCAGACAGGAGTTCCAGCAACTAATGAAAAACTGTTTTTT. The chain recombines TRBV27 with TRBJ1-4, with D possibly TRBD1 on 6 matching bases. This CDR3 region has 15 residues. With 11 bases removed from V and 0 bases from J, the gap between germline ends came to 16 bases. Germline V gives CDR1 MNHEY, CDR2 SMNVEV (reference sequence).